The entry that follows covers one T cell receptor beta chain sequence. Its specificity is unknown. The sample contains more than one DNA sequence encoding this CDR3. Method: immunoSEQ multiplex PCR; TCRdb's copy keeps in-frame clones and lacks some. The top ten clones hold over 1.5% of a sample with nearly 750,000 clones, 72% of them seen once. This sample was included in a study of shared clonotypes between healthy human individuals. Study conclusions and caveats: With a handful of donors compared, roughly 5% of naive CD4 clonotypes were shared. Exclusively blood specimens were collected; tissue repertoires likely differ.

The sequence was collected from a woman under 40 in good health. Sample: memory CD4+ T cells sorted from blood. Subset specified: CD45RA-negative fraction.

The CDR3 loop reads CASSQGSGTDTQYF. The CDR3 nucleotides read TGCGCCAGCAGCCAAGGGTCAGGGACAGATACGCAGTATTTT. This sequence joins TRBV4-1 and TRBJ2-3; perhaps TRBD1 as D (5 bases). The germline V and J ends were trimmed by 1 base and 3 bases, with 8 bases remaining between them. Germline V gene sequence: CDR1 MGHRA, CDR2 YSYEKL. The CDR3 extends over 14 amino acids.